This TCR beta chain was observed in a study of Graves' ophthalmopathy and Graves' hyperthyroidism (dated by TCRdb to the late 2010s). The study in broad terms: A patient counted as having stable hyperthyroidism if there was no progression to ophthalmopathy within 18 months of follow-up. To tell Graves' ophthalmopathy apart from Graves' hyperthyroidism, and to predict which patients would progress to ophthalmopathy, the study relied on TCR beta repertoire signatures. In total, around 140 blood samples were TCR-sequenced: 40 to 45 ophthalmopathy, approximately 75 hyperthyroidism and roughly 17 hyperthyroidism-to-ophthalmopathy patients. To explore V-J signatures that distinguish ophthalmopathy from hyperthyroidism, a discovery set of roughly 98 patients was enrolled, made up of 40 to 45 with ophthalmopathy and roughly 55 with stable hyperthyroidism. An independent validation cohort comprised some 19 hyperthyroidism patients and roughly 15 patients who later progressed from hyperthyroidism to ophthalmopathy. In more than five hyperthyroidism patients, the T-cell repertoires found in thyroid tissue were compared with those found in blood. Following sample collection, hyperthyroidism patients were given methimazole at a starting dose of 30 mg daily, and ophthalmopathy patients were given high-dose intravenous methylprednisolone.

Hyperthyroidism patients were newly diagnosed, with disease duration under 2 months, and aged 18 to 65 years. Patients with other autoimmune diseases, uncontrolled infections, pregnancy or lactation were excluded. Clinical symptoms, serum thyroxine, TRAb, thyroid ultrasound and orbital computed tomography formed the basis of the diagnosis. Total RNA was extracted with Trizol reagent and quality-checked on an Agilent 2100 Bioanalyzer. TCR beta CDR3 regions were amplified from RNA transcripts for repertoire sequencing. HTBI primers and the Qiagen OneStep RT-PCR kit were used in a first-round RT-PCR, which was followed by a second-round multiplex PCR, size selection and purification. The libraries underwent paired-end sequencing with 100 bp reads on an Illumina HiSeq2000. The study's processing was this. SOAPnuke was used to process the reads, removing any read that contained adapters or uncalled bases, had a mean Phred below 15, or lacked an exact match to the constant primer or identifier. High-quality paired reads were merged with COPE v1.2.5. Clonotypes were defined as unique nucleotide sequences and were aligned to IMGT TRB V, D and J references using MiTCR v1.1. Only V-J combinations with frequency above 0.0001 were analysed, covering more than 99% of repertoires. A TCR clonal expansion and chaos score per V-J combination was defined as the ratio of F50 clonal expansion to chaos observed in the TCRdist matrix. Features were reduced by Welch's t-statistics and random forest to approximately 12 V-J combinations, which fed a naive Bayes classifier. The Morisita-Horn index was used to measure how similar the thyroid and blood repertoires were. TCRdb cleaned the public reads at Q25 with fastp, built clones with MiXCR and kept in-frame beta chains. Each entry is one CDR3 protein sequence, shown with its most common DNA and genes. The V and J calls and clone size come from TCRdb's table, not from the authors' own analysis. Here the sample has roughly 600,000 distinct CDR3 sequences; under 40% occur a single time. The ten largest clones take up around 4.6% of the sample.

Study-level results and caveats: In validation, the model predicted ophthalmopathy progression with nearly 71% sensitivity and roughly 72% specificity; roughly 11 predicted patients were CT-confirmed with GO in a median of roughly 6.8 months. Among expanded thyroid clonotypes with frequency above 0.001, most also showed up in blood, which suggests that blood repertoires may reflect the thyroid immune response. No statistical method was used to set the sample size in advance, and the investigators knew which group each participant was assigned to. Ophthalmopathy was separated from stable hyperthyroidism by the 13-signature model with about 90% sensitivity and less than 82% specificity in cross-validation and with 80%/75% in the test set.

V is shortened by 6 bases, J by 3 bases, and the region joining them spans 8 bases. The germline V gene supplies CDR1 ENHRY and CDR2 SYGVKD. Taken from cysteine to phenylalanine, the CDR3 has 12 residues. The retained sequence is limited to the CDR3, 36 bases, with the frame set at the first base. This clonotype was observed many times. Its antigen is currently not known. The input lacks base qualities; no much larger clone sits a single base away. The chain employs TRBV10-3 and TRBJ2-5, with TRBD2 tentatively as D gene (5 bases match). The receptor comes from an adult man with Graves' hyperthyroidism. The sample was peripheral blood or thyroid tissue (not recorded which). CDR3 protein: CAIRGVEETQYF. The DNA reads as follows: TGTGCCATCAGGGGAGTTGAAGAGACCCAGTACTTC.